This TCR beta chain came from a study of tumor and adjacent non-tumor tissue in lung cancer. In the study overall: Aged about 30 to 85 years, patients included about 11 men and roughly five women with stage I to III disease.

TCRbeta libraries were built with three rounds of nested PCR, modified from ARM-PCR. TCRdb analysed the multiplex PCR reads with MiXCR anew, one entry per CDR3 protein. The sample has just over 200,000 distinct CDR3 sequences, around 70% seen once. The CDR3 is 14 residues long. The V and J ends lost 6 bases and 0 bases, in that order; junction bases with no gene match: 8. Germline V lookup: CDR1 DFQATT, CDR2 SNEGSKA (reference sequence). Ten or more counts support this clonotype. The template was RNA from unsorted bulk tissue. The TCR comes from a man aged 55 to 70 with non-small cell lung cancer. Source material: lung tumor tissue. The J gene is TRBJ2-7, the V gene TRBV20-1; 7 bases line up with TRBD1. For the CDR3, the DNA is TGCAGTGCGGGGGACAGCAGACCCTCCTACGAGCAGTACTTC. Encoded protein: CSAGDSRPSYEQYF.